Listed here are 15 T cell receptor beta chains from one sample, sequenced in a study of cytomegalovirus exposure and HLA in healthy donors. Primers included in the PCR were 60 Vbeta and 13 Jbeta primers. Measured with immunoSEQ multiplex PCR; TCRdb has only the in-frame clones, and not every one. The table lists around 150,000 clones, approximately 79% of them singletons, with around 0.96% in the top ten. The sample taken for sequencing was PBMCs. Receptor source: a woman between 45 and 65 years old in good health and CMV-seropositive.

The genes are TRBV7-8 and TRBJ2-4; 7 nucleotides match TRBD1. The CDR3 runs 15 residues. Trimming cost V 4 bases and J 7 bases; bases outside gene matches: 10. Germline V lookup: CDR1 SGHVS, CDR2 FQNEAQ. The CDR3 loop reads CASSWGAGTVNIQYF. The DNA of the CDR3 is TGTGCCAGCAGCTGGGGTGCCGGGACAGTGAACATTCAGTACTTC.

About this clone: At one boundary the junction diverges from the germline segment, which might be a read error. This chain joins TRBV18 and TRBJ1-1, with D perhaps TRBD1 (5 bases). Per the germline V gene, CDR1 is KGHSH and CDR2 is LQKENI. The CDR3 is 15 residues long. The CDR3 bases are TGTGCCAGCTCACCACCAAACAGGTTGAAAACTGAAGCTTTCTTT. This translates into CASSPPNRLKTEAFF.

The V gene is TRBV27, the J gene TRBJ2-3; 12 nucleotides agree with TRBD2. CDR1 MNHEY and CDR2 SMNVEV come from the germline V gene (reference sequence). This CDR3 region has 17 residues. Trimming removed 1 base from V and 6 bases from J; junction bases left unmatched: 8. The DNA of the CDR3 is TGTGCCAGCAGTTTATTGTCTAGCGGGGGGGCAGGGGATACGCAGTATTTT. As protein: CASSLLSSGGAGDTQYF.

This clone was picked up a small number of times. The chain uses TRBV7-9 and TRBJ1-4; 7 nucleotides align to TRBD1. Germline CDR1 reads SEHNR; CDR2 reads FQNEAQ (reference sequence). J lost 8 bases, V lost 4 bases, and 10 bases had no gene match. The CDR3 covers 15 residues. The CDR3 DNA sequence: TGTGCCAGCAGCTCCTGGGGAAGGGGGCGGGAAAAACTGTTTTTT. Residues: CASSSWGRGREKLFF.

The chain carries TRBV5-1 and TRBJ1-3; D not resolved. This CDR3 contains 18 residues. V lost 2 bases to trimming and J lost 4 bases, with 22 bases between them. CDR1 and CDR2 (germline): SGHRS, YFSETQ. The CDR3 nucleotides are TGCGCCAGCAGCTTCGTTGAGGGCCCCTTCCTAGGAGGAAACACCATATATTTT. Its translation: CASSFVEGPFLGGNTIYF.

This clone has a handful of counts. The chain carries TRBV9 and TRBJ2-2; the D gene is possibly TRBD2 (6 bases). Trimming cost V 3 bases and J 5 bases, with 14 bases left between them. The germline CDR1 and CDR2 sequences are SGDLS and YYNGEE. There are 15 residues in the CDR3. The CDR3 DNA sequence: TGTGCCAGCAGCGAAACGGGACTCCAGACCGGGGAGCTGTTTTTT. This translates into CASSETGLQTGELFF.

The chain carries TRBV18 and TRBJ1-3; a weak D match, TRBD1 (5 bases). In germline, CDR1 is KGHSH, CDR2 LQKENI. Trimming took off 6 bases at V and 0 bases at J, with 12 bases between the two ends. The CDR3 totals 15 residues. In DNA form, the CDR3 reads TGTGCCAGCTCCCCGACAGCTCGCTCTGGAAACACCATATATTTT. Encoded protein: CASSPTARSGNTIYF.

The CDR3 protein is CASSESHSRGYTF. CDR3 coding DNA: TGTGCCAGCAGTGAAAGTCATAGCCGCGGCTACACCTTC. The chain links TRBV6-1 to TRBJ1-2; D gene unclear. CDR3 length: 13 amino acids. Germline lookup yields CDR1 MNHNS and CDR2 SASEGT. Trimming took 2 bases from V and 8 from J, leaving 12 bases between them.

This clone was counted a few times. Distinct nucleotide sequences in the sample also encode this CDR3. CDR3 loop: CASRGDTEAFF. For the CDR3, the DNA is TGCGCCAGCCGGGGAGACACTGAAGCTTTCTTT. V is TRBV5-1 and J is TRBJ1-1; no clear D. The CDR3 totals 11 residues. Deletions cut 7 bases from V and 3 bases from J, with 7 bases between. CDR1 is SGHRS, CDR2 YFSETQ, per germline.

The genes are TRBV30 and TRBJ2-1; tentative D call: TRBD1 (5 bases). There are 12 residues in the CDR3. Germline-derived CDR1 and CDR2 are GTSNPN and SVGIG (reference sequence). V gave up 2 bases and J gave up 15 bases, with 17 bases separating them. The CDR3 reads CAWSTTGGRPFF. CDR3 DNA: TGTGCCTGGAGTACCACAGGCGGACGTCCGTTCTTC.

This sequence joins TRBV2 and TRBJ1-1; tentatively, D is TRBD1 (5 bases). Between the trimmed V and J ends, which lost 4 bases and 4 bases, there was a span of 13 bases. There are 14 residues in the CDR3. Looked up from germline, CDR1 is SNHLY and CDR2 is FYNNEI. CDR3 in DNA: TGTGCCAGCAGTGCACCAGGGTGGCGCACTGAAGCTTTCTTT. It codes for CASSAPGWRTEAFF.

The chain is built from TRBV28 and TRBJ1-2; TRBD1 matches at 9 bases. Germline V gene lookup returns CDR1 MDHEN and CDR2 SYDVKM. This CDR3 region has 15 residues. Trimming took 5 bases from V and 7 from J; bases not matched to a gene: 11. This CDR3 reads CASSPIDRGTTGYTF. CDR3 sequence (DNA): TGTGCCAGCAGTCCCATCGACAGGGGGACCACTGGCTACACCTTC.

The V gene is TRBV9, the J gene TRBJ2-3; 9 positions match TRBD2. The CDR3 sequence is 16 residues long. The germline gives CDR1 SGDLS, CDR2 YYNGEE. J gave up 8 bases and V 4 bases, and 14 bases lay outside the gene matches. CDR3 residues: CASSPGGGGAVGTQYF. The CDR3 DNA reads TGTGCCAGCAGCCCGGGCGGCGGGGGGGCCGTAGGTACGCAGTATTTT.

The CDR3 coding sequence is TGTGCCAGCAGCTTAGGTCTTGGGAGTATGGCTAGCGGGTACAATGAGCAGTTCTTC. Translation: CASSLGLGSMASGYNEQFF. The chain recombines TRBV13 with TRBJ2-1; 8 bases align to TRBD2. The V gene's germline CDR1 is PRHDT and CDR2 FYEKMQ (reference sequence). Trimming at V came to 0 bases and at J to 4 bases, leaving 14 bases not matched to a gene. The CDR3 consists of 19 residues.

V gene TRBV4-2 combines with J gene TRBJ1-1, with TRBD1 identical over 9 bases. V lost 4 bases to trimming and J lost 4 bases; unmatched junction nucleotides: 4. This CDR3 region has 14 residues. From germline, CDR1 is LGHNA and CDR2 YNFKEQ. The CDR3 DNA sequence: TGTGCCAGCAGCCCGAGACAGGGGGGCACTGAAGCTTTCTTT. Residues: CASSPRQGGTEAFF.